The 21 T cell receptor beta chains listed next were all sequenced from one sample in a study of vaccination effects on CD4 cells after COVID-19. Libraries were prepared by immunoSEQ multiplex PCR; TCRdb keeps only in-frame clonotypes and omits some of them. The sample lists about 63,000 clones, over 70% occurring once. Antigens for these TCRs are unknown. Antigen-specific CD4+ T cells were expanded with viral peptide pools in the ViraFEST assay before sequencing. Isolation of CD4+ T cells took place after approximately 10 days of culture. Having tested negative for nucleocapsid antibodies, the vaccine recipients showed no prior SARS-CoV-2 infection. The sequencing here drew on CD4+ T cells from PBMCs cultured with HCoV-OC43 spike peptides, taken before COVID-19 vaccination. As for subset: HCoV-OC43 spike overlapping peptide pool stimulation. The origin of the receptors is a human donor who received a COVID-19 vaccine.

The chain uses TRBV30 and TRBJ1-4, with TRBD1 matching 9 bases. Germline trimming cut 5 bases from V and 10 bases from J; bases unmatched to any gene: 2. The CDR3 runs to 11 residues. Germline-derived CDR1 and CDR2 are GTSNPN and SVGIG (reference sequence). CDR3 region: CAWGTGTKLFF. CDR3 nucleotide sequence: TGTGCCTGGGGGACAGGGACAAAACTGTTTTTT. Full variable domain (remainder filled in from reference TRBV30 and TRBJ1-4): SQTIHQWPATLVQPVGSPLSLECTVEGTSNPNLYWYRQAAGRGLQLLFYSVGIGQISSEVPQNLSASRPQDRQFILSSKKLLLSDSGFYLCAWGTGTKLFFGSGTQLSVL.

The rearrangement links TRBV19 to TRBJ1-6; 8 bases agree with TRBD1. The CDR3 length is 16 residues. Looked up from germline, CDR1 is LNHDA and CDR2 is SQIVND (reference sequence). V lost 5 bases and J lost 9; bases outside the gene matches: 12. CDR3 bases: TGTGCCAGTAGTGCCGAAGCACAGGGGGAAGGTTCACCCCTCCACTTT. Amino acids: CASSAEAQGEGSPLHF. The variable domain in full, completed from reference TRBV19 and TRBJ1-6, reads DGGITQSPKYLFRKEGQNVTLSCEQNLNHDAMYWYRQDPGQGLRLIYYSQIVNDFQKGDIAEGYSVSREKKESFPLTVTSAQKNPTAFYLCASSAEAQGEGSPLHFGNGTRLTVT.

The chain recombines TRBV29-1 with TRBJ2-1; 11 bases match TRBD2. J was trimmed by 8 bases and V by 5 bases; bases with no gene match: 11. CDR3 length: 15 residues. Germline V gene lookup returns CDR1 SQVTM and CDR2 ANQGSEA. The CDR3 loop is CSVRDSGGAKDEQFF. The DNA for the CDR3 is TGCAGCGTTCGCGATAGCGGGGGGGCCAAGGATGAGCAGTTCTTC.

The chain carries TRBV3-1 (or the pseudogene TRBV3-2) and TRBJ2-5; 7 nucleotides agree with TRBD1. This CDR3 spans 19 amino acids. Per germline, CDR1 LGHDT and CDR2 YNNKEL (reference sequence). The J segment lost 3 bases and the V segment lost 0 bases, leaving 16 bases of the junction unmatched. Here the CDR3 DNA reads TGTGCCAGCAGCCAAGATCGCGGTGGGTTTTGGGACAGAGAAGAGACCCAGTACTTC. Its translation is CASSQDRGGFWDREETQYF.

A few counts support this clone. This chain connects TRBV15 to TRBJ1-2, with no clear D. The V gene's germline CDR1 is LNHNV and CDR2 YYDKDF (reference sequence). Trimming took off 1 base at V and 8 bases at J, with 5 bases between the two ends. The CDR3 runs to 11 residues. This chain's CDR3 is CATSRGVGYTF. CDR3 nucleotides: TGTGCCACCAGCAGAGGGGTGGGCTACACCTTC.

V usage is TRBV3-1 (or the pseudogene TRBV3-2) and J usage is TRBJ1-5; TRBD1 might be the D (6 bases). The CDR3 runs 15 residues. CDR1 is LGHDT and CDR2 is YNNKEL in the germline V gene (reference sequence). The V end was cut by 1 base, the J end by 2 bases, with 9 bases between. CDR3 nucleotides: TGTGCCAGCAGCCAAGGGGGGCTAGGCAATCAGCCCCAGCATTTT. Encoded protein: CASSQGGLGNQPQHF.

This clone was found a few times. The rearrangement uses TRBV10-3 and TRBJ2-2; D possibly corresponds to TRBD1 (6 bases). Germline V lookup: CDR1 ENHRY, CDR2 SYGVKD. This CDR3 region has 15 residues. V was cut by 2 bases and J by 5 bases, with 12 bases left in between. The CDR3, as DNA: TGTGCCATCAGTGAGGGCTCAGGGGATACCGGGGAGCTGTTTTTT. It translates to CAISEGSGDTGELFF.

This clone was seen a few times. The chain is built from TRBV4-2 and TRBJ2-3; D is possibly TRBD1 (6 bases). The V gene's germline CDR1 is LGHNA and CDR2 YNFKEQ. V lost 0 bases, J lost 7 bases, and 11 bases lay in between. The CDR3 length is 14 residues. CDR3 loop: CASSQDTGLYTQYF. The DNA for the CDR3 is TGTGCCAGCAGCCAAGATACAGGGCTCTATACGCAGTATTTT.

The CDR3 DNA sequence: TGTGCCAGCAGCTCCCCGACAGGAACAGGCGAGCAGTACGTC. Translated, it gives CASSSPTGTGEQYV. The chain recombines TRBV6-6 with TRBJ2-7, with D maybe TRBD1 (6 bases). Trimming stripped 6 bases from V and 6 bases from J, with 18 bases between. In germline, CDR1 is MNHNY, CDR2 SVGAGI (reference sequence). The CDR3 contains 14 residues.

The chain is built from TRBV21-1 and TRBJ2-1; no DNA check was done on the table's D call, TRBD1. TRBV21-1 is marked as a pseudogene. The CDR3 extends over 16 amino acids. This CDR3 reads CASSKAQQGSNNEQFF. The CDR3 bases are TGTGCCAGCAGCAAAGCACAGCAGGGGTCGAACAATGAGCAGTTCTTC.

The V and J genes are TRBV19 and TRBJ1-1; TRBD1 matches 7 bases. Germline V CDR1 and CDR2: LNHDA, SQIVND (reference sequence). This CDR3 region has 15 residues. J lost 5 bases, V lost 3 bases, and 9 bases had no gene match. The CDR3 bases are TGTGCCAGTAGTATTCTACAGGGGTACGGAACTGAAGCTTTCTTT. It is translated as CASSILQGYGTEAFF.

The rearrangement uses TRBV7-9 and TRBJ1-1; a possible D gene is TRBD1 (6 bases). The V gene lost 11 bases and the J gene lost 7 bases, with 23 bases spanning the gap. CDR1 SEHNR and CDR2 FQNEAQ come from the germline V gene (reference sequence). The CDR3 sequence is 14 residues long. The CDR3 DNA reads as TGTGCCGACACCCCCAGGGGCGAAGACGGTGAAGCTTTCTTT. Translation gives CADTPRGEDGEAFF.

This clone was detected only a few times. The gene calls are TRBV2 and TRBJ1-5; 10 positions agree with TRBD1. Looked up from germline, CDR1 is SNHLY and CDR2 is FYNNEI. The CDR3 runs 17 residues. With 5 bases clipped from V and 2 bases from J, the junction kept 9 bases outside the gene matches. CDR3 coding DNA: TGTGCCAGCAGTCCGACAGGGGGCAGTTCGGGCAATCAGCCCCAGCATTTT. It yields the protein CASSPTGGSSGNQPQHF.

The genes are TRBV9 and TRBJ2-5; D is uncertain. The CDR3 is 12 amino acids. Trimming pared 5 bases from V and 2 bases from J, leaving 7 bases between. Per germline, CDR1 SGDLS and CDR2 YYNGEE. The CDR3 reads CASRSGQETQYF. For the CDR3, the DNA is TGTGCCAGCAGGTCAGGACAAGAGACCCAGTACTTC.

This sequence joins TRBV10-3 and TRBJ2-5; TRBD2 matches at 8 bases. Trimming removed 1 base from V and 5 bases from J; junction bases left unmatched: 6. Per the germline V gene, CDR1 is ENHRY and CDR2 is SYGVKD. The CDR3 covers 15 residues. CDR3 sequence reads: CAISEWGTRGETQYF. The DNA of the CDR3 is TGTGCCATCAGTGAGTGGGGGACTAGAGGGGAGACCCAGTACTTC.

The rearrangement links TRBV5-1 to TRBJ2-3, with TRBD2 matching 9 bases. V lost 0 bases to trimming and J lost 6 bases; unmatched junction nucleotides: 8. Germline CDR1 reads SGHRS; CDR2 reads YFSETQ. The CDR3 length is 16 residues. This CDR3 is CASSLEPSGARDTQYF. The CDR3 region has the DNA TGCGCCAGCAGCTTGGAGCCTAGCGGGGCGAGGGATACGCAGTATTTT.

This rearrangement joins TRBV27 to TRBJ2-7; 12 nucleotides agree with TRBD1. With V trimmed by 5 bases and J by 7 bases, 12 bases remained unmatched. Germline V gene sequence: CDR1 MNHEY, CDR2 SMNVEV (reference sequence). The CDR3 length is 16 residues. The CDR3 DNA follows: TGTGCCAGCAGTCACCCCGAATGGGACAGGGGGCAAGAGCAGTACGTC. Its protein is CASSHPEWDRGQEQYV.

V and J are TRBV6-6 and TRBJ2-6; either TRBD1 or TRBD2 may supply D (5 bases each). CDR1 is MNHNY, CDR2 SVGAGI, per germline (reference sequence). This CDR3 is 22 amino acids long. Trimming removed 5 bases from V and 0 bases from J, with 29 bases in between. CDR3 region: CASSPTEGDREWASSGANVLTF. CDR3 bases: TGTGCCAGCAGTCCGACCGAAGGGGACCGTGAGTGGGCCTCCTCTGGGGCCAACGTCCTGACTTTC.

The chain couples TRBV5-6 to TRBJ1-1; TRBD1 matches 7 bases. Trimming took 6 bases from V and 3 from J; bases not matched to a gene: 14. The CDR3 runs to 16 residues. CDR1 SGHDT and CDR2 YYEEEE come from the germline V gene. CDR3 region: CASTDRKQGWYTEAFF. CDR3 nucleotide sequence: TGTGCCAGCACCGACCGTAAACAGGGGTGGTACACTGAAGCTTTCTTT.

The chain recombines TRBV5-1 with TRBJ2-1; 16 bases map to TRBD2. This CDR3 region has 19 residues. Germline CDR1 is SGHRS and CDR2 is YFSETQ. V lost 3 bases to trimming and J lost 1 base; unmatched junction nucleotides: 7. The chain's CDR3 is CASSWQGLAGGGSYNEQFF. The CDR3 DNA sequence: TGCGCCAGCAGCTGGCAGGGACTAGCGGGGGGGGGATCCTACAATGAGCAGTTCTTC.

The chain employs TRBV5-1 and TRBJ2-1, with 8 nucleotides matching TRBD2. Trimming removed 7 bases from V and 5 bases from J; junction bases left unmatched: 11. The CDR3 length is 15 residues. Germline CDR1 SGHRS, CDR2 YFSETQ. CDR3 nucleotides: TGCGCCAGCTCTAAAATGGCGGGGGGTAACAATGAGCAGTTCTTC. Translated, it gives CASSKMAGGNNEQFF.